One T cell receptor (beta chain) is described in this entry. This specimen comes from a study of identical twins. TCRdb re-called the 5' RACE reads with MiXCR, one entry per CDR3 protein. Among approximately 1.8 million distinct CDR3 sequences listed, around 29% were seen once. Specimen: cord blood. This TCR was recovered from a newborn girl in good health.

For the CDR3, the DNA is TGTGCCAGCAGTCCTTGGACAGGTCTTTACAATGAGCAGTTCTTC. Translating it yields CASSPWTGLYNEQFF. The rearrangement joins TRBV27 to TRBJ2-1; 7 bases fit TRBD1. V trimming: 5 bases; J trimming: 4 bases; junction bases outside the gene matches: 8. This CDR3 spans 15 amino acids. CDR1 MNHEY and CDR2 SMNVEV come from the germline V gene (reference sequence).